This T cell receptor beta chain appears in the sequencing data of a study of shared T cell receptors in the human thymus (TCRdb year 2021). Some background on the complete study: The study investigated the way shared, self-reactive T-cell receptor alpha chains are produced in the human thymus.

Turning to this clone: Its antigen is still unknown. Base qualities are missing; no much larger clone stands one base away.

The cysteine opens and the phenylalanine closes a CDR3 of 13 amino acids. Kept here is only the CDR3 DNA, which spans 39 bases and is read in frame from base 1. V is clipped by 2 bases and J by 0 bases, and the sequence between their germline boundaries is 5 bases long. Taken from the germline V gene (reference sequence), the CDR1 and CDR2 loops are SGHNT and YYREEE. Library preparation employed the immunoSEQ multiplex PCR assay. The source is immuneACCESS, and TCRdb retained only in-frame sequences with V and J called. Part of the clones is not carried over; for the studies checked, unresolved V genes explain less than half of this, and the remainder is unexplained. The sample table records more than 550,000 clones; approximately 85% of these occur just once. The biggest ten clones account for 0.0095% to 0.013% of the sample. This sample also belongs to another study, concerning human thymus T cells. As that second study puts it: Donors were immunologically healthy infants undergoing open corrective cardiac surgery for congenital heart defects in Finland. Thymus tissue was collected as surgical resects that were removed during corrective cardiac surgery. V and J gene segment usage appeared biased in both thymic and peripheral blood repertoires. The related research found that thymic TCR repertoires overlapped highly between unrelated individuals. The study characterized TCR alpha and beta repertoires from about 8 infant thymus samples and a few related peripheral blood samples. The cohort included six male and two female infants, with donor ages spanning 7 to 244 days. Thymocytes were mechanically released from the tissue and were stored as pellets of about 10-30 million cells at -70 degrees C. A QIAsymphony instrument was used to extract genomic DNA from the frozen cell pellets. The immunoSEQ multiplex PCR assay was used to amplify the TCRB and TCRAD loci from a standardized quantity of quality-controlled genomic DNA. The amplicons covered the V(D)J region and were long enough to include the CDR3 and to identify the V and J genes. The amplicons were sequenced on an Illumina platform via the commercial immunoSEQ service. Primer bias and sequencing errors were corrected as previously described, and TCRAD and TCRB were defined on the basis of the IMGT database. Analysis of the repertoires was done with immunoSEQ Analyzer 3.0 and VDJTools and included basic statistics, V/J segment usage, diversity estimates, rarefaction and pairwise overlap. To estimate diversity, the Chao1, ChaoE, Efron-Thisted, Shannon and inverse Simpson indices were applied, and diversity was also estimated on datasets down-sampled to the smallest sample. Repertoire overlap was assessed by strict matching of CDR3 nucleotide sequence, V gene and J gene, and clustering was done by Jaccard-based multidimensional scaling. On average, about 810,000 unique TCRB clonotypes were obtained from thymus samples, compared with roughly 89,000 from blood samples.

Recombination linked TRBV5-4 to TRBJ1-2; the D gene lacks a confident call. The clonotype was recovered from a girl less than two years old with a congenital heart defect. Donor details come from another sample of the same person, matched by shared clones. Sequenced: thymocytes. The encoded CDR3 is CASSLSPNYGYTF. The DNA sequence follows: TGTGCCAGCAGCTTATCTCCTAACTATGGCTACACCTTC.